This note documents a single TCR beta chain sequence. Its antigen is unknown. Per-base quality was not reported, and no clone a single base away is much larger than it. The library was generated by the immunoSEQ multiplex PCR assay. TCRdb retrieved this table from immuneACCESS and kept in-frame rearrangements only. Not all clones are present; in checked studies, unresolved V genes account for under half, and no reason is known for the remainder. The sample table records fewer than 300,000 clones; over 75% of these occur just once. The ten largest make up approximately 12% of the sample. These data belong to a study of control samples from healthy donors and cancer patients (dated by TCRdb to the early 2020s). According to the germline V gene, CDR1 reads MNHEY and CDR2 reads SVGEGT. From its cysteine to its phenylalanine, the CDR3 spans 14 amino acids. Only the CDR3 region is kept as DNA, spanning 42 bases read in frame from base 1. Trimming accounts for 6 bases at V and 6 bases at J, while the number of junction bases matched to no gene is 7.

Recombination joined TRBV6-2 or TRBV6-3 with TRBJ2-5, with 10 bases matching TRBD1. This clonotype was sampled from a woman aged 55-70 years with lung cancer. Sequencing was performed on PBMCs. The CDR3 reads as follows: CASSLDRGKQTQYF. The nucleotide sequence is given as TGTGCCAGCAGCTTGGACAGGGGGAAACAGACCCAGTACTTC.